What follows is one T cell receptor beta chain and its context. Trimming removed 4 bases at V and 5 bases at J, with 8 bases between. The CDR3 loop spans 12 amino acids. The germline CDR1 and CDR2 sequences are LNHDA and SQIVND (reference sequence). Here immunoSEQ multiplex PCR was the method, and the copy in TCRdb shows in-frame clones only, minus some. The sample shows under 90,000 clones, roughly 96% of them seen only once. This specimen comes from a study of technical replicates of blood from a few donors. What was sequenced was T cells isolated from PBMCs. The origin of this receptor is a human donor in good health. The genes are TRBV19 and TRBJ1-1, with unresolved D. The CDR3 reads CASSNGVTEAFF. CDR3 nucleotide sequence: TGTGCCAGTAGTAACGGGGTAACTGAAGCTTTCTTT. Looking up the rest from reference TRBV19 and TRBJ1-1 gives the full variable domain: DGGITQSPKYLFRKEGQNVTLSCEQNLNHDAMYWYRQDPGQGLRLIYYSQIVNDFQKGDIAEGYSVSREKKESFPLTVTSAQKNPTAFYLCASSNGVTEAFFGQGTRLTVV.